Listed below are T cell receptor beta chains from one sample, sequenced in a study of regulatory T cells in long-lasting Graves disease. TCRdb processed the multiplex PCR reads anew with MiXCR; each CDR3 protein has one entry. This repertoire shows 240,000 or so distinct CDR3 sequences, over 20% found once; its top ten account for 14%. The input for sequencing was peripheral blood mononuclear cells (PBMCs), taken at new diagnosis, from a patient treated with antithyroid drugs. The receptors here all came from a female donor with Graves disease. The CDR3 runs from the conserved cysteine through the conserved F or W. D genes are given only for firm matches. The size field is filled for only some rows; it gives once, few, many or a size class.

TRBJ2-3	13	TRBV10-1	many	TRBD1	CASSRTGTGDPYF	TGCGCCAGCAGCAGAACCGGGACAGGGGACCCGTATTTT
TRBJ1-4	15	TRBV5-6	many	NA	CASSLPGMRDEKLFF	TGTGCCAGCAGCCTTCCGGGGATGAGGGATGAAAAACTGTTTTTT
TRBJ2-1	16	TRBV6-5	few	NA	CASSFSQAVSYNEQFF	TGTGCCAGCAGTTTCTCTCAAGCGGTCTCCTACAATGAGCAGTTCTTC
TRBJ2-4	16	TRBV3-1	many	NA	CASSQRDMGAKNIQYF	TGTGCCAGCAGCCAAAGGGACATGGGAGCCAAAAACATTCAGTACTTC
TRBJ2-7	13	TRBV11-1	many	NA	CASSLGGPYEQYF	TGTGCCAGCAGCTTGGGGGGCCCCTACGAGCAGTACTTC
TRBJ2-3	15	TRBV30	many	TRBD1	CAWATGGASADTQYF	TGTGCCTGGGCGACAGGGGGCGCGAGTGCAGATACGCAGTATTTT
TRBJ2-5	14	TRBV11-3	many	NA	CASSNPGIQETQYF	TGTGCCAGCAGCAATCCGGGGATTCAAGAGACCCAGTACTTC
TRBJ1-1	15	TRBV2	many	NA	CASSEAPGRHTEAFF	TGTGCCAGCAGTGAAGCGCCTGGCCGACACACTGAAGCTTTCTTT
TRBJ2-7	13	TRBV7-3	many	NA	CASSPRGLYEQYF	TGTGCCAGCAGCCCGCGGGGGCTCTACGAGCAGTACTTC
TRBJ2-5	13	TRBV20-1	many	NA	CSATTASQETQYF	TGCAGTGCTACCACAGCCTCCCAAGAGACCCAGTACTTC
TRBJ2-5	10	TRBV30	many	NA	CAWEKETQYF	TGTGCCTGGGAGAAAGAGACCCAGTACTTC
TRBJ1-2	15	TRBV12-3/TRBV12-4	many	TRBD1	CASSLRGTGGRGYTF	TGTGCCAGCAGTTTACGGGGGACAGGGGGTCGAGGCTACACCTTC
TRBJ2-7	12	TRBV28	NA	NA	CASSQPPYEQYF	TGTGCCAGCAGTCAACCGCCCTACGAGCAGTACTTC
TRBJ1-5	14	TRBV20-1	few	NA	CSASAGGGFTGQHF	TGCAGTGCTTCGGCGGGCGGTGGTTTCACGGGACAGCATTTT
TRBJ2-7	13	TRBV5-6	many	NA	CASGFVGTYEQYF	TGTGCCAGCGGTTTCGTGGGGACCTACGAGCAGTACTTC
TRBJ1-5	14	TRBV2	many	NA	CASNRGGPNQPQHF	TGTGCCAGCAACCGGGGGGGCCCCAATCAGCCCCAGCATTTT
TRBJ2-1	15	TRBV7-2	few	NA	CASSIPGTRYNEQLF	TGTGCCAGCAGCATACCCGGGACACGATACAATGAGCAGCTCTTC
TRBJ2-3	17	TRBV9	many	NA	CASSVDPFGSGTDTQYF	TGTGCCAGCAGCGTAGACCCCTTCGGGAGTGGCACAGATACGCAGTATTTT